The source of this TCR beta chain is a study of blood T cell repertoires in COVID-19. As for the study in general: PBMCs, B-cell-depleted T cells, or T cells provided the cDNA or gDNA that made up the material.

Looked up from germline, CDR1 is MNHNS and CDR2 is SASEGT. This CDR3 region has 13 residues. V was cut by 3 bases and J by 6 bases, with 11 bases left in between. Here immunoSEQ multiplex PCR was the method, and the copy in TCRdb shows in-frame clones only, minus some. The sample carries 40,000 to 55,000 clones, 70% to 90% recorded once. The sample taken for sequencing was peripheral blood. The chain links TRBV6-1 to TRBJ1-2; D possibly corresponds to TRBD1 (6 bases). This clonotype was obtained from a man aged 50 to 59 with active COVID-19. CDR3 residues: CASSDGQGNGYTF. CDR3 DNA sequence: TGTGCCAGCAGTGATGGTCAGGGGAATGGCTACACCTTC.